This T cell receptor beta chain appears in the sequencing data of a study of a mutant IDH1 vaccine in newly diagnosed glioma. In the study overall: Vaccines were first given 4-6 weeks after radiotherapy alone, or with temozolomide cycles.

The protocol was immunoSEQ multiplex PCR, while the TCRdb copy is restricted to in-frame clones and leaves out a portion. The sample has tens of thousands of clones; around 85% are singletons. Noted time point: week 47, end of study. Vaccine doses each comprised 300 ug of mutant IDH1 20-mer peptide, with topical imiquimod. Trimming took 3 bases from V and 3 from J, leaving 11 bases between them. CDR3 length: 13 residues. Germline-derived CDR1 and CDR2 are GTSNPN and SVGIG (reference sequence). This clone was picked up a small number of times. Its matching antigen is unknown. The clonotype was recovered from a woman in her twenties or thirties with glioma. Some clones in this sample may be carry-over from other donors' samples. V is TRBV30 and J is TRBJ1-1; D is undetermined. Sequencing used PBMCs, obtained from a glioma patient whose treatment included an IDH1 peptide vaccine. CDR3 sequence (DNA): TGTGCCTGGAGCTTTAGGACCGACACTGAAGCTTTCTTT. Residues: CAWSFRTDTEAFF.